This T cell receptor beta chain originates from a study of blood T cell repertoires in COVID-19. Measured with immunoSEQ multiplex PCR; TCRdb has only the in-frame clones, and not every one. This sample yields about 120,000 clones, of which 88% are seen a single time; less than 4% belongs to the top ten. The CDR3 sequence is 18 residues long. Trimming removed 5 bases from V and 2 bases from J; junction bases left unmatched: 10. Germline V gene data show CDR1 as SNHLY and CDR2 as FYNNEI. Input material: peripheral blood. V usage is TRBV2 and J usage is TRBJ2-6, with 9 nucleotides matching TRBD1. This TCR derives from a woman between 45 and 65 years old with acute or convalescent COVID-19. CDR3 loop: CASSLRRQGVAGANVLTF. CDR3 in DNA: TGTGCCAGCAGTCTAAGGAGACAGGGGGTGGCTGGGGCCAACGTCCTGACTTTC.